One and the same sample provided the 29 T cell receptor beta chains below, sequenced in a study of CD8+ T cells in alopecia areata. RNA, once extracted, was reverse transcribed into cDNA for use as the sequencing template. The protocol was immunoSEQ multiplex PCR, while the TCRdb copy is restricted to in-frame clones and leaves out a portion. This sample carries some 180,000 clones, 63% of them seen once, and the ten largest clones take under 2%. The sequenced sample was CD4+ T cells sorted from blood, obtained at week 0. The receptors stem from a human donor with alopecia areata.

This clone was picked up a small number of times. The rearrangement joins TRBV30 to TRBJ1-6, with 8 bases matching TRBD1. With V trimmed by 2 bases and J by 9 bases, 3 bases remained unmatched. The CDR3 extends over 13 amino acids. Germline V gene sequence: CDR1 GTSNPN, CDR2 SVGIG (reference sequence). The CDR3 DNA reads TGTGCCTGGAGTCAGGGGGCAGGTTCACCCCTCCACTTT. This sequence encodes CAWSQGAGSPLHF.

This chain links TRBV5-1 with TRBJ2-7; 8 bases are shared with TRBD1. The J segment lost 5 bases and the V segment lost 2 bases, leaving 6 bases of the junction unmatched. CDR1 and CDR2 (germline): SGHRS, YFSETQ. The CDR3 is 14 residues long. The CDR3: CASSLRTGPDEQYF. In nucleotides, the CDR3 is TGCGCCAGCAGCTTACGGACAGGGCCGGACGAGCAGTACTTC.

The rearrangement joins TRBV29-1 to TRBJ1-1; 7 bases align to TRBD1. This CDR3 has 14 residues. J gave up 4 bases and V 6 bases, and 11 bases lay outside the gene matches. Germline V gene sequence: CDR1 SQVTM, CDR2 ANQGSEA. The CDR3 sequence: CSVRKRQGGTEAFF. The CDR3 DNA reads TGCAGCGTGCGGAAGCGACAGGGCGGCACTGAAGCTTTCTTT.

The chain links TRBV30 to TRBJ2-7; 7 bases match TRBD1. The CDR3 runs 13 residues. The junction had 6 bases not matched to a gene; V was cut back by 4 bases and J by 3 bases. The germline V gene has CDR1 GTSNPN and CDR2 SVGIG (reference sequence). CDR3 region: CAWTGQHLYEQYF. The CDR3, as DNA: TGTGCCTGGACGGGACAGCATCTCTACGAGCAGTACTTC.

The J gene is TRBJ2-7, the V gene TRBV29-1; D call uncertain. Trimming pared 4 bases from V and 7 bases from J, leaving 11 bases between. Germline assignment: CDR1 SQVTM and CDR2 ANQGSEA. The CDR3 sequence is 11 residues long. This chain's CDR3 is CSVALSREQYF. CDR3 in DNA: TGCAGCGTTGCGCTTTCGAGAGAGCAGTACTTC.

This clone was seen a single time. V and J are TRBV30 and TRBJ1-2; no reliable D call. V lost 0 bases and J 3 bases, leaving 11 bases between the germline ends. Germline V lookup: CDR1 GTSNPN, CDR2 SVGIG (reference sequence). There are 14 residues in the CDR3. CDR3 amino acids: CAWSVWGTHYGYTF. The CDR3 DNA follows: TGTGCCTGGAGTGTGTGGGGAACCCACTATGGCTACACCTTC.

V usage is TRBV4-3 and J usage is TRBJ2-5; D unresolved. The length of the CDR3 is 15 residues. In germline, CDR1 is LGHNA, CDR2 YSLEER. Deletions cut 0 bases from V and 4 bases from J, with 12 bases between. CDR3 residues: CASSQDPVKGETQYF. CDR3 nucleotides: TGCGCCAGCAGCCAAGACCCGGTTAAGGGAGAGACCCAGTACTTC.

The genes are TRBV29-1 and TRBJ1-1; a possible D gene is TRBD1 (5 bases). The V end lost 8 bases, the J end lost 5 bases, and 15 bases lay between the germline ends. CDR1 is SQVTM, CDR2 ANQGSEA, per germline. The CDR3 has 12 amino acids. Written as DNA, the CDR3 is TGCAGCTCAGAGACAGTTAGGACTGAAGCTTTCTTT. Amino acid sequence: CSSETVRTEAFF.

The V and J genes are TRBV5-1 and TRBJ2-1; tentative D call: TRBD1 (6 bases). This CDR3 contains 18 residues. V was clipped by 0 bases and J by 4 bases, with 20 bases between them. Germline values: CDR1 SGHRS, CDR2 YFSETQ. The CDR3 loop is CASSLGMSGELKYNEQFF. As DNA, the CDR3 is TGCGCCAGCAGCTTGGGGATGTCAGGGGAACTAAAGTACAATGAGCAGTTCTTC.

The sample holds a few counts of this clone. V and J are TRBV2 and TRBJ2-1; no firm D call. From germline, CDR1 is SNHLY and CDR2 FYNNEI. V gave up 3 bases and J gave up 8 bases, with 5 bases separating them. This CDR3 region has 11 residues. In nucleotides, the CDR3 is TGTGCCAGCAGTGAGGTGGATGAGCAGTTCTTC. This codes for CASSEVDEQFF.

This chain joins TRBV18 and TRBJ2-7, with TRBD2 matching 10 bases. The length of the CDR3 is 16 residues. Germline CDR1 KGHSH, CDR2 LQKENI. V was clipped by 0 bases and J by 5 bases; unmatched bases: 7. The CDR3 is CASSPPMSLAGNEQYF. CDR3 sequence (DNA): TGTGCCAGCTCACCACCGATGTCACTAGCGGGGAACGAGCAGTACTTC.

This chain links TRBV27 with TRBJ2-6; D unresolved. The CDR3 contains 15 residues. Germline V gives CDR1 MNHEY, CDR2 SMNVEV (reference sequence). V lost 3 bases to trimming and J lost 2 bases, with 8 bases between them. The CDR3 DNA follows: TGTGCCAGCAGTTTTCGAGGTCCTGGGGCCAACGTCCTGACTTTC. It specifies CASSFRGPGANVLTF.

The rearrangement uses TRBV5-6 and TRBJ1-2; no clear D. The CDR3 runs 15 residues. V was trimmed by 0 bases and J by 4 bases, leaving 13 bases between them. Germline lookup yields CDR1 SGHDT and CDR2 YYEEEE. The CDR3 DNA sequence: TGTGCCAGCAGCTTGGCAGCGGTTACCCCCTATGGCTACACCTTC. The encoded protein is CASSLAAVTPYGYTF.

The chain has TRBV7-9 and TRBJ2-3; 13 nucleotides line up with TRBD2. The CDR3 loop spans 17 amino acids. Looked up from germline, CDR1 is SEHNR and CDR2 is FQNEAQ (reference sequence). The J segment lost 1 base and the V segment lost 5 bases, leaving 6 bases of the junction unmatched. CDR3 nucleotides: TGTGCCAGCAGCACCTCCGGGACTAGCGGGGGCACAGATACGCAGTATTTT. This gives the protein CASSTSGTSGGTDTQYF.

This chain links TRBV5-6 with TRBJ2-7, with TRBD2 as a possible D gene (5 bases). Trimming cost V 7 bases and J 5 bases, with 16 bases left between them. The germline V gene has CDR1 SGHDT and CDR2 YYEEEE. The CDR3 consists of 13 residues. CDR3 DNA: TGTGCCAGCGGAGAAAAAGGGCGGGACGAGCAGTACTTC. It yields the protein CASGEKGRDEQYF.

The chain recombines TRBV6-6 with TRBJ1-2, with D perhaps matching TRBD1 (5 bases). With 7 bases removed from V and 6 bases from J, the gap between germline ends came to 18 bases. CDR3 length: 14 residues. Germline lookup yields CDR1 MNHNY and CDR2 SVGAGI (reference sequence). The CDR3 DNA sequence: TGTGCCAGCACCTCAGGGACTCACAGAAATGGCTACACCTTC. It is translated as CASTSGTHRNGYTF.

The chain couples TRBV25-1 to TRBJ2-7; tentatively, D is TRBD1 (5 bases). The germline V and J ends were trimmed by 9 bases and 3 bases, with 9 bases remaining between them. CDR1 and CDR2 from the germline V gene are MGHDK and SYGVNS. CDR3 length: 11 amino acids. The CDR3 DNA is TGTGCCAGTGGCAGGGACTACGAGCAGTACTTC. Translating gives CASGRDYEQYF.

The V and J genes are TRBV7-2 and TRBJ2-7, with 11 nucleotides matching TRBD1. Germline V gene sequence: CDR1 SGHTA, CDR2 FQGNSA. Trimming removed 6 bases from V and 5 bases from J; junction bases left unmatched: 6. This CDR3 is 14 amino acids long. The CDR3 DNA is TGTGCCAGCAGATGGACAGGGGGCAGGGACGAGCAGTACTTC. Translated: CASRWTGGRDEQYF.

The V and J genes are TRBV27 and TRBJ1-4, with 7 bases identical to TRBD1. This CDR3 region has 15 residues. V lost 5 bases, J lost 8 bases, and 11 bases stayed unmatched. The germline gives CDR1 MNHEY, CDR2 SMNVEV (reference sequence). The CDR3 nucleotides read TGTGCCAGCAGTCTAACAGGGGCGATGGGGGAAAAACTGTTTTTT. Its translation: CASSLTGAMGEKLFF.

The chain combines TRBV15 with TRBJ2-5; 10 positions agree with TRBD2. The germline V gene has CDR1 LNHNV and CDR2 YYDKDF (reference sequence). Trimming cost V 0 bases and J 3 bases; bases outside gene matches: 4. This CDR3 comprises 16 residues. CDR3 protein: CATSRDPGLAEETQYF. The CDR3 DNA reads TGTGCCACCAGCAGAGATCCCGGACTAGCGGAAGAGACCCAGTACTTC. Full variable domain (remainder filled in from reference TRBV15 and TRBJ2-5): DAMVIQNPRYQVTQFGKPVTLSCSQTLNHNVMYWYQQKSSQAPKLLFHYYDKDFNNEADTPDNFQSRRPNTSFCFLDIRSPGLGDTAMYLCATSRDPGLAEETQYFGPGTRLLVL.

J is TRBJ2-2 and V is TRBV28; D is unresolved. The length of the CDR3 is 13 residues. V lost 5 bases to trimming and J lost 1 base, with 5 bases between them. Looked up from germline, CDR1 is MDHEN and CDR2 is SYDVKM. This chain's CDR3 is CASSDGNTGELFF. CDR3 nucleotide sequence: TGTGCCAGCAGTGACGGGAACACCGGGGAGCTGTTTTTT.

The sample holds one count of this clone. The gene calls are TRBV29-1 and TRBJ1-2; the D is unclear. The V and J ends lost 7 bases and 8 bases respectively, with 8 bases between them. Germline assignment: CDR1 SQVTM and CDR2 ANQGSEA. The CDR3 runs 9 residues. The CDR3 is CSAEEGYTF. The CDR3 DNA sequence: TGCAGCGCGGAAGAGGGCTACACCTTC.

The rearrangement links TRBV2 to TRBJ2-5; no firm D call. The CDR3 contains 14 residues. V was clipped by 2 bases and J by 9 bases, with 16 bases between them. The germline V gene encodes CDR1 SNHLY and CDR2 FYNNEI. CDR3 sequence (DNA): TGTGCCAGCAGTGAATACACCAGCTTTACGGCCCAGTACTTC. The encoded protein is CASSEYTSFTAQYF. The full variable domain, its missing parts supplied by reference TRBV2 and TRBJ2-5, is EPEVTQTPSHQVTQMGQEVILRCVPISNHLYFYWYRQILGQKVEFLVSFYNNEISEKSEIFDDQFSVERPDGSNFTLKIRSTKLEDSAMYFCASSEYTSFTAQYFGPGTRLLVL.

The DNA for the CDR3 is TGCAGCGTTTGGACAGGGTTGAACACTGAAGCTTTCTTT. Residues: CSVWTGLNTEAFF. The chain carries TRBV29-1 and TRBJ1-1, with 8 bases identical to TRBD1. The trim removed 5 bases at V and 0 bases at J, leaving 2 bases unmatched. The CDR3 contains 13 residues. The germline gives CDR1 SQVTM, CDR2 ANQGSEA.

The gene calls are TRBV29-1 and TRBJ2-7, with TRBD1 matching 9 bases. Germline V gene data show CDR1 as SQVTM and CDR2 as ANQGSEA. V lost 6 bases to trimming and J lost 3 bases; unmatched junction nucleotides: 9. CDR3 length equals 14 residues. The CDR3 DNA sequence: TGCAGCGTGCAACAGGGGGCTCGAAACTACGAGCAGTACTTC. Its protein is CSVQQGARNYEQYF.

V usage is TRBV14 and J usage is TRBJ2-6; unclear D gene. CDR1 is SGHDN, CDR2 FVKESK, per germline. The CDR3 totals 13 residues. V was trimmed by 6 bases and J by 6 bases, leaving 9 bases between them. This CDR3 reads CASSPNTANVLTF. The CDR3 bases are TGTGCCAGCAGTCCCAACACGGCCAACGTCCTGACTTTC.

This clone came up a few times. The chain recombines TRBV5-1 with TRBJ2-5, with D maybe TRBD1 (6 bases). This CDR3 contains 15 residues. The germline V and J ends were trimmed by 4 bases and 5 bases, with 18 bases remaining between them. Germline CDR1 SGHRS, CDR2 YFSETQ. In DNA, the CDR3 is TGCGCCAGCAGCATCCGGGACACAAGAGGGGAGACCCAGTACTTC. This gives the protein CASSIRDTRGETQYF.

This clone came up once. The V and J genes are TRBV4-2 and TRBJ2-7; perhaps TRBD1 as D (6 bases). The CDR3 length is 16 residues. Looked up from germline, CDR1 is LGHNA and CDR2 is YNFKEQ. V shed 0 bases and J shed 2 bases, with 14 bases lying between them. The CDR3 DNA is TGTGCCAGCAGCCAAGAAATGACAGGTGCGACCTACGAGCAGTACTTC. This translates into CASSQEMTGATYEQYF.

This rearrangement joins TRBV25-1 to TRBJ2-1; D unclear. Germline CDR1 and CDR2: MGHDK and SYGVNS. V lost 9 bases and J 5 bases, leaving 5 bases between the germline ends. This CDR3 is built from 10 residues. In DNA form, the CDR3 reads TGTGCCAGTGAAGACAATGAGCAGTTCTTC. Translated: CASEDNEQFF.